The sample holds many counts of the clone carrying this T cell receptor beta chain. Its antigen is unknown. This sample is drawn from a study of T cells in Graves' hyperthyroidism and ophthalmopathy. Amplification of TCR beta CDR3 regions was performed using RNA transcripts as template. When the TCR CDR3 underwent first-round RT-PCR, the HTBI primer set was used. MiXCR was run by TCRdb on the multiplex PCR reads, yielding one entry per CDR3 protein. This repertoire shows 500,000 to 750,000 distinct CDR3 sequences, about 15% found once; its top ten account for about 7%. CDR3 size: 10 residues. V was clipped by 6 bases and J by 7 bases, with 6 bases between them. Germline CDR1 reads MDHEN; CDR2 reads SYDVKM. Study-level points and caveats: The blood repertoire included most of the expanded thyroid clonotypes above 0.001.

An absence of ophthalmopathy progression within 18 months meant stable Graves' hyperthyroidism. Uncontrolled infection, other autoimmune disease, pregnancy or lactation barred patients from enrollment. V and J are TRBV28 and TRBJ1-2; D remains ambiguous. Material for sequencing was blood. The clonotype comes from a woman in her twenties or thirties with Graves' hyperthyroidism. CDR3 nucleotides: TGTGCCAGCAGAAAGATTGGCTACACCTTC. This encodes CASRKIGYTF.